Presented here are 24 T cell receptor beta chains from one specimen sequenced in a study of shared clonotypes between healthy human individuals. The protocol was immunoSEQ multiplex PCR, while the TCRdb copy is restricted to in-frame clones and leaves out a portion. The sample consists of about 230,000 clones, 60% to 70% of them appearing once. The sequencing sample was made of memory CD4+ T cells sorted from blood. Subset described: CD45RA-negative fraction. These receptors all stem from a man aged 30 to 45 in good health.

The rearrangement links TRBV2 to TRBJ1-4; D gene ambiguous. The CDR3 spans 14 residues. Germline V gene lookup returns CDR1 SNHLY and CDR2 FYNNEI. Trimming shortened V by 4 bases and J by 2 bases, and 8 bases separated the two germline ends. Here the CDR3 reads CASSVRWTNEKLFF. The CDR3, as DNA: TGTGCCAGCAGTGTCAGGTGGACTAATGAAAAACTGTTTTTT.

The V gene is TRBV6-1, the J gene TRBJ1-2; TRBD1 is a possible D gene (6 bases). The CDR3 length is 14 residues. V was cut by 8 bases and J by 2 bases, with 15 bases left in between. Germline CDR1 reads MNHNS; CDR2 reads SASEGT. The CDR3 protein is CASVPTGGNYGYTF. The CDR3 DNA is TGTGCCAGCGTCCCGACAGGAGGCAACTATGGCTACACCTTC.

This clone was recorded only once. The rearrangement joins TRBV28 to TRBJ1-2; the D is unclear. V lost 6 bases, J lost 3 bases, and 8 bases lay in between. The length of the CDR3 is 12 residues. Germline V CDR1 and CDR2: MDHEN, SYDVKM. The CDR3 nucleotides read TGTGCCAGCAGGGCTTCGGACTATGGCTACACCTTC. Its translation: CASRASDYGYTF.

This clone was observed once. The chain has TRBV29-1 and TRBJ2-3; TRBD2 matches at 11 bases. Trimming took 8 bases from V and 2 from J; bases not matched to a gene: 12. The germline CDR1 and CDR2 sequences are SQVTM and ANQGSEA. This CDR3 has 16 residues. This CDR3 is CSSRTSGSSFTDTQYF. The CDR3 DNA reads TGCAGCTCTCGGACTAGCGGGTCCTCTTTCACAGATACGCAGTATTTT.

This clone occurred once. Other DNA variants within this sample encode the same CDR3. The V and J genes are TRBV7-2 and TRBJ2-5, with TRBD2 matching over 7 bases. This CDR3 has 14 amino acids. Trimming removed 1 base from V and 2 bases from J; junction bases left unmatched: 1. Looked up from germline, CDR1 is SGHTA and CDR2 is FQGNSA. This chain's CDR3 is CASSLGGGQETQYF. CDR3 nucleotide sequence: TGTGCCAGCAGCTTAGGGGGGGGGCAAGAGACCCAGTACTTC.

The V and J genes are TRBV6-1 and TRBJ2-7; TRBD1 matches 7 bases. Germline V CDR1 and CDR2: MNHNS, SASEGT. The V and J ends lost 8 bases and 2 bases, in that order; junction bases with no gene match: 6. This CDR3 comprises 13 residues. CDR3 residues: CASDQTGTYEQYF. The CDR3 DNA sequence: TGTGCCAGCGACCAGACAGGGACCTACGAGCAGTACTTC.

This clone has just a few counts. J is TRBJ2-1 and V is TRBV7-8; 7 nucleotides line up with TRBD1. Germline assignment: CDR1 SGHVS and CDR2 FQNEAQ. V lost 4 bases, J lost 8 bases, and 2 bases stayed unmatched. This CDR3 comprises 12 residues. The CDR3 protein is CASSYQGDEQFF. DNA of the CDR3: TGTGCCAGCAGCTACCAGGGGGATGAGCAGTTCTTC.

In its sample, this clone was seen a few times. V and J are TRBV7-2 and TRBJ2-5, with D perhaps matching TRBD1 or TRBD2 (6 bases each). The V and J ends lost 3 bases and 6 bases respectively, with 14 bases between them. This CDR3 has 14 amino acids. Per the germline V gene, CDR1 is SGHTA and CDR2 is FQGNSA. CDR3 region: CASSLRGGTKTQYF. The CDR3, as DNA: TGTGCCAGCAGCTTGCGAGGGGGGACGAAGACCCAGTACTTC.

The chain has TRBV7-9 and TRBJ2-7, with a possible D match to TRBD1 (6 bases). With 8 bases removed from V and 3 bases from J, the gap between germline ends came to 11 bases. Looked up from germline, CDR1 is SEHNR and CDR2 is FQNEAQ (reference sequence). This CDR3 spans 12 amino acids. The DNA of the CDR3 is TGTGCCAGCGCCAGGACAGACTACGAGCAGTACTTC. This gives the protein CASARTDYEQYF.

There are many counts of this clone. The J gene is TRBJ2-5, the V gene TRBV11-2, with TRBD2 identical over 7 bases. CDR3 length: 15 residues. The germline V gene encodes CDR1 SGHAT and CDR2 FQNNGV. Trimming at V came to 5 bases and at J to 5 bases, leaving 11 bases not matched to a gene. The CDR3 region is CASSNLSGSGETQYF. CDR3 nucleotide sequence: TGTGCCAGCAGCAACCTTAGCGGGTCGGGTGAGACCCAGTACTTC. The full variable domain, completed using reference TRBV11-2 and TRBJ2-5, is EAGVAQSPRYKIIEKRQSVAFWCNPISGHATLYWYQQILGQGPKLLIQFQNNGVVDDSQLPKDRFSAERLKGVDSTLKIQPAKLEDSAVYLCASSNLSGSGETQYFGPGTRLLVL.

The chain combines TRBV6-4 with TRBJ2-3; 7 positions agree with TRBD2. The CDR3 sequence is 13 residues long. Trimming at V came to 10 bases and at J to 2 bases, leaving 6 bases not matched to a gene. Germline V gene sequence: CDR1 MRHNA, CDR2 SNTAGT. Here the CDR3 DNA reads TGTGCCACCAGGGACTATGCCACAGATACGCAGTATTTT. Translated, it gives CATRDYATDTQYF.

The chain links TRBV28 to TRBJ1-2; D ambiguous. This CDR3 has 13 amino acids. CDR1 is MDHEN, CDR2 SYDVKM, per germline. With 6 bases removed from V and 3 bases from J, the gap between germline ends came to 11 bases. The CDR3 DNA reads as TGTGCCAGCAGGACTAACAGTTACTATGGCTACACCTTC. This encodes CASRTNSYYGYTF.

This chain connects TRBV7-9 to TRBJ1-2; TRBD1 matches at 9 bases. Trimming cost V 5 bases and J 1 base; bases outside gene matches: 2. The CDR3 extends over 14 amino acids. Germline CDR1 is SEHNR and CDR2 is FQNEAQ (reference sequence). In nucleotides, the CDR3 is TGTGCCAGCAGCCGGACAGGGGTTAACTATGGCTACACCTTC. Protein sequence: CASSRTGVNYGYTF.

The chain recombines TRBV4-1 with TRBJ1-3; D remains unclear. V dropped 1 base and J dropped 3 bases, with 16 bases sitting between them. The CDR3 runs 17 residues. In germline, CDR1 is MGHRA, CDR2 YSYEKL. CDR3 in DNA: TGCGCCAGCAGCCAAGGAACTCCTCTAACGGTTGGAAACACCATATATTTT. This codes for CASSQGTPLTVGNTIYF.

The genes are TRBV5-1 and TRBJ2-7; D is perhaps TRBD2 (6 bases). V was pared by 0 bases and J by 3 bases, with 10 bases between. In germline, CDR1 is SGHRS, CDR2 YFSETQ. CDR3 length: 14 amino acids. The CDR3 nucleotides are TGCGCCAGCAGCTTGGGAGCGGGTAACTACGAGCAGTACTTC. It specifies CASSLGAGNYEQYF.

V is TRBV18 and J is TRBJ2-3; possibly TRBD1 for D (6 bases). Germline V lookup: CDR1 KGHSH, CDR2 LQKENI. V shed 2 bases and J shed 0 bases, with 15 bases lying between them. The CDR3 runs 17 residues. The CDR3 DNA reads as TGTGCCAGCTCACCAGAACAGGGCGGTTACAGCACAGATACGCAGTATTTT. Its protein product is CASSPEQGGYSTDTQYF.

This clone was detected only once. J is TRBJ2-5 and V is TRBV10-3, with 8 nucleotides matching TRBD2. Germline V CDR1 and CDR2: ENHRY, SYGVKD. The CDR3 is 14 residues long. Germline trimming cut 7 bases from V and 3 bases from J; bases unmatched to any gene: 7. DNA for the CDR3: TGTGCCATCAAGACTAGCGTAGGCGAAGAGACCCAGTACTTC. It encodes CAIKTSVGEETQYF.

The chain links TRBV7-9 to TRBJ1-4; D is unclear. The germline V and J ends were trimmed by 6 bases and 13 bases, with 15 bases remaining between them. The CDR3 covers 12 residues. Germline CDR1 SEHNR, CDR2 FQNEAQ (reference sequence). In DNA, the CDR3 is TGTGCCAGCAGTCCTCCCGACGTTAGACTGTTTTTT. Protein product: CASSPPDVRLFF. Variable domain in full (rest from reference TRBV7-9 and TRBJ1-4): DTGVSQNPRHKITKRGQNVTFRCDPISEHNRLYWYRQTLGQGPEFLTYFQNEAQLEKSRLLSDRFSAERPKGSFSTLEIQRTEQGDSAMYLCASSPPDVRLFFGSGTQLSVL.

J is TRBJ2-1 and V is TRBV4-3; TRBD2 matches at 10 bases. Germline loops: CDR1 LGHNA, CDR2 YSLEER. V shed 0 bases, J shed 5 bases, and the junction held 10 bases outside the gene matches. The CDR3 spans 18 residues. The CDR3 spells CASSQDITRTSGDNEQFF. CDR3 in DNA: TGCGCCAGCAGCCAAGATATCACACGGACTAGCGGAGACAATGAGCAGTTCTTC.

The genes are TRBV14 and TRBJ2-5; D might be TRBD2 (6 bases). Looked up from germline, CDR1 is SGHDN and CDR2 is FVKESK. The V end was cut by 4 bases, the J end by 3 bases, with 18 bases between. CDR3 length equals 16 residues. The CDR3 loop is CASSPEVWGEKETQYF. The CDR3 nucleotides are TGTGCCAGCAGCCCAGAGGTGTGGGGGGAGAAAGAGACCCAGTACTTC.

V usage is TRBV7-9 and J usage is TRBJ1-5; D might be TRBD1 (6 bases). The CDR3 has 15 amino acids. Germline assignment: CDR1 SEHNR and CDR2 FQNEAQ (reference sequence). V lost 1 base and J 3 bases, leaving 10 bases between the germline ends. CDR3 bases: TGTGCCAGCAGCTTAGAGGGGGTTTTCAATCAGCCCCAGCATTTT. Its translation is CASSLEGVFNQPQHF.

This clone was detected a few times. The chain combines TRBV5-1 with TRBJ1-1; 8 bases agree with TRBD1. This CDR3 has 14 amino acids. Germline V gene sequence: CDR1 SGHRS, CDR2 YFSETQ. The V segment lost 4 bases and the J segment 5 bases; nucleotides outside the gene matches: 7. This CDR3 is CASSKGTGVTEAFF. The DNA for the CDR3 is TGCGCCAGCAGCAAGGGGACAGGTGTGACTGAAGCTTTCTTT.

This sequence joins TRBV5-4 and TRBJ2-7, with 10 bases aligning to TRBD2. The ends lost 3 bases at V and 3 bases at J; junction bases unmatched: 9. This CDR3 has 16 residues. Germline assignment: CDR1 SGHNT and CDR2 YYREEE (reference sequence). The chain's CDR3 is CASSSGGSSGSYEQYF. The DNA for the CDR3 is TGTGCCAGCAGCTCTGGAGGGTCTAGCGGGAGCTACGAGCAGTACTTC.

This chain uses TRBV18 with TRBJ2-7; no clear D gene. The CDR3 contains 11 residues. Trimming took off 1 base at V and 5 bases at J, with 3 bases between the two ends. CDR1 and CDR2 from the germline V gene are KGHSH and LQKENI. CDR3 sequence reads: CASSPRDEQYF. CDR3 DNA sequence: TGTGCCAGCTCACCACGGGACGAGCAGTACTTC. Looking up the rest from reference TRBV18 and TRBJ2-7 gives the full variable domain: NAGVMQNPRHLVRRRGQEARLRCSPMKGHSHVYWYRQLPEEGLKFMVYLQKENIIDESGMPKERFSAEFPKEGPSILRIQQVVRGDSAAYFCASSPRDEQYFGPGTRLTVT.